Shown below are 17 T cell receptor beta chains from a single sample sequenced in a study of cytomegalovirus exposure and HLA in healthy donors. The PCR contained 60 Vbeta and 13 Jbeta primers. Clones were read by immunoSEQ multiplex PCR, and TCRdb kept only the in-frame ones, dropping some. Among 100,000 to 150,000 clones, 78% were seen once, and the ten largest hold about 1.6%. Source material: PBMCs. These receptors all stem from a woman between 18 and 30 years old in good health and CMV-seronegative.

This clone was seen at least ten times. The gene calls are TRBV6-5 and TRBJ2-6, with 10 bases lining up with TRBD1. Germline values: CDR1 MNHEY, CDR2 SVGAGI. The CDR3 covers 15 residues. The trim removed 4 bases at V and 6 bases at J, leaving 3 bases unmatched. The DNA of the CDR3 is TGTGCCAGCAGTTCCGGGACAGGGGAGGCCAACGTCCTGACTTTC. Translated: CASSSGTGEANVLTF.

This clone was seen a single time. The chain uses TRBV30 and TRBJ1-6; no clear D gene. With 3 bases removed from V and 10 bases from J, the gap between germline ends came to 13 bases. The CDR3 has 13 residues. Germline CDR1 is GTSNPN and CDR2 is SVGIG (reference sequence). The CDR3 nucleotides are TGTGCCTGGAGCCGGGGAACGGGCTCACCCCTCCACTTT. This encodes CAWSRGTGSPLHF.

The chain combines TRBV5-1 with TRBJ2-7; D is possibly TRBD1 (5 bases). Trimming pared 0 bases from V and 6 bases from J, leaving 13 bases between. CDR3 length: 14 amino acids. Germline CDR1 and CDR2: SGHRS and YFSETQ. The CDR3 loop is CASSLEGASFEQYF. The CDR3 DNA reads TGCGCCAGCAGCTTGGAAGGGGCAAGCTTCGAGCAGTACTTC.

This rearrangement joins TRBV29-1 to TRBJ1-2; D gene uncertain. Trimming stripped 3 bases from V and 4 bases from J, with 15 bases between. The CDR3 runs 14 residues. The germline gives CDR1 SQVTM, CDR2 ANQGSEA. Here the CDR3 reads CSVESGGLVYGYTF. Written as DNA, the CDR3 is TGCAGCGTTGAGTCTGGAGGATTAGTCTATGGCTACACCTTC.

This clone was counted a single time. J is TRBJ2-7 and V is TRBV27, with 10 bases identical to TRBD1. This CDR3 spans 15 amino acids. The germline CDR1 and CDR2 sequences are MNHEY and SMNVEV (reference sequence). J gave up 8 bases and V 4 bases, and 11 bases lay outside the gene matches. Here the CDR3 DNA reads TGTGCCAGCAGTTCCCCGGGACAGGGGAATAAGAAGCAGTACTTC. Its translation is CASSSPGQGNKKQYF.

The chain carries TRBV29-1 and TRBJ2-3, with D possibly being TRBD2 (5 bases). The CDR3 consists of 16 residues. Germline-derived CDR1 and CDR2 are SQVTM and ANQGSEA. The V gene lost 4 bases and the J gene lost 0 bases, with 17 bases spanning the gap. The CDR3 DNA reads TGCAGCGTTGGAGGAGGAACAGTCACTAGCACAGATACGCAGTATTTT. Protein sequence: CSVGGGTVTSTDTQYF.

This rearrangement joins TRBV2 to TRBJ2-2, with D perhaps matching TRBD1 (5 bases). Germline V gives CDR1 SNHLY, CDR2 FYNNEI. The V gene lost 2 bases and the J gene lost 7 bases, with 17 bases spanning the gap. The CDR3 runs to 16 residues. The CDR3 DNA reads TGTGCCAGCAGTGAAAATGTGGGCAGGGCCAACGGGGAGCTGTTTTTT. It translates to CASSENVGRANGELFF.

The V call is TRBV30, the J call TRBJ2-3; D is possibly TRBD1 (6 bases). The CDR3 sequence is 13 residues long. Trimming stripped 3 bases from V and 2 bases from J, with 9 bases between. Germline loops: CDR1 GTSNPN, CDR2 SVGIG (reference sequence). The CDR3 region is CAWSQGTTDTQYF. In nucleotides, the CDR3 is TGTGCCTGGAGCCAGGGGACCACAGATACGCAGTATTTT. Complete variable domain (other parts from reference TRBV30 and TRBJ2-3): SQTIHQWPATLVQPVGSPLSLECTVEGTSNPNLYWYRQAAGRGLQLLFYSVGIGQISSEVPQNLSASRPQDRQFILSSKKLLLSDSGFYLCAWSQGTTDTQYFGPGTRLTVL.

This clone has just one count. V is TRBV5-1 and J is TRBJ2-5, with unresolved D. The CDR3 has 16 residues. Germline V CDR1 and CDR2: SGHRS, YFSETQ. V shed 0 bases and J shed 1 base, with 13 bases lying between them. CDR3 nucleotides: TGCGCCAGCAGCTTGGTAGCCGAGCCTTTCCAAGAGACCCAGTACTTC. Its protein product is CASSLVAEPFQETQYF.

This clone was detected a few times. The chain carries TRBV11-3 and TRBJ1-1, with D perhaps matching TRBD1 (5 bases). Trimming took 5 bases from V and 5 from J, leaving 12 bases between them. The germline V gene encodes CDR1 SGHNT and CDR2 YENEEA. The CDR3 extends over 13 amino acids. The CDR3 DNA reads TGTGCCAGCAGCGCGACAGAAGAGACTGAAGCTTTCTTT. Translating gives CASSATEETEAFF.

Only one count was recorded for this clone. The chain has TRBV9 and TRBJ2-3; TRBD1 matches at 7 bases. The CDR3 runs 15 residues. V lost 0 bases, J lost 5 bases, and 6 bases stayed unmatched. The germline gives CDR1 SGDLS, CDR2 YYNGEE. This chain's CDR3 is CASSVADHRGDTQYF. The CDR3 DNA sequence: TGTGCCAGCAGCGTAGCGGATCACAGGGGAGATACGCAGTATTTT.

The chain couples TRBV30 to TRBJ2-6, with D uncertain. The germline gives CDR1 GTSNPN, CDR2 SVGIG (reference sequence). V was pared by 0 bases and J by 0 bases, with 9 bases between. CDR3 size: 16 residues. The CDR3 DNA sequence: TGTGCCTGGAGTGTACTATTGGGCTCTGGGGCCAACGTCCTGACTTTC. Protein sequence: CAWSVLLGSGANVLTF.

The V and J genes are TRBV7-9 and TRBJ2-7; D remains ambiguous. CDR1 is SEHNR and CDR2 is FQNEAQ in the germline V gene (reference sequence). Trimming left V 4 bases short and J 3 bases short, with 13 bases between. The CDR3 consists of 14 residues. The CDR3 DNA follows: TGTGCCAGCAGCTCCCGGGTCCGACTCTACGAGCAGTACTTC. As protein: CASSSRVRLYEQYF.

The J gene is TRBJ1-1, the V gene TRBV13; maybe TRBD1 (6 bases). Trimming pared 5 bases from V and 6 bases from J, leaving 19 bases between. The CDR3 has 15 amino acids. Germline V lookup: CDR1 PRHDT, CDR2 FYEKMQ (reference sequence). CDR3 sequence: CASSPSLDRSPEAFF. The CDR3 DNA follows: TGTGCCAGCAGCCCGAGCCTTGACAGGAGCCCTGAAGCTTTCTTT.

The V call is TRBV5-1, the J call TRBJ2-7; maybe TRBD2 (6 bases). The ends were cut back, 6 bases at V and 2 bases at J, with 12 bases in the middle. This CDR3 spans 13 amino acids. In germline, CDR1 is SGHRS, CDR2 YFSETQ. The CDR3 loop reads CASKGSGTYEQYF. CDR3 coding DNA: TGCGCCAGCAAGGGTAGCGGAACCTACGAGCAGTACTTC.

The rearrangement links TRBV4-1 to TRBJ2-5; tentatively, D is TRBD2 (5 bases). V was shortened by 0 bases and J by 5 bases, with 16 bases between the two germline ends. The CDR3 is made up of 16 amino acids. From germline, CDR1 is MGHRA and CDR2 YSYEKL. CDR3 sequence: CASSQEPDWLGETQYF. CDR3 bases: TGCGCCAGCAGCCAAGAACCGGACTGGCTTGGGGAGACCCAGTACTTC.

This clone turned up a few times. The chain uses TRBV27 and TRBJ1-1, with 8 bases identical to TRBD1. The CDR3 covers 14 residues. The germline gives CDR1 MNHEY, CDR2 SMNVEV (reference sequence). V shed 5 bases, J shed 4 bases, and the junction held 6 bases outside the gene matches. CDR3 region: CASSRRDRGTEAFF. The CDR3 nucleotides are TGTGCCAGCAGTCGTCGAGACAGGGGCACTGAAGCTTTCTTT.